What follows describes a single T cell receptor (beta chain). This clone was detected only a few times. Its target antigen remains unknown. No qualities accompany the bases; no much larger clone lies one base away. The library was generated by the immunoSEQ multiplex PCR assay. This is the immuneACCESS table as TCRdb keeps it, with only in-frame sequences that have V and J called. A part of the clones is gone; compared with another copy, unresolved V genes explain less than half, and the rest is unexplained. The sample table holds several thousand clones, of which roughly 80% were seen once. The ten largest clonotypes hold approximately 8.1% of the sample. Cut back by 6 bases and 0 bases, the V and J ends lie 11 bases apart. CDR1 and CDR2 are drawn from the germline V gene: SNHLY, FYNNEI. There are 15 amino acids in the CDR3, from cysteine to phenylalanine inclusive. Of the read, only the CDR3 DNA is kept; its 45 bases are in frame from base 1.

The sample belongs to a study of chemoradiotherapy in HPV16-positive cancers (dated by TCRdb to 2021 to 2024). Concerning the study at large: Functional T-cell assays on cells from two HPV16-positive patients defined candidate HPV-specific T-cell clones and common TCR motifs. The study set out to ask whether T-cell immunity against the HPV oncoproteins E6 and E7 changes over the course of chemoradiotherapy and whether that immunity affects survival. The candidate HPV-specific TCRs and motifs were then tracked in TCR repertoires from about 93 patients with HPV-related cancers.

Study-level results and caveats: The functional definition of HPV-specific T cells came from only a couple of HPV16-positive patients, and the survival association was reported for HPV16-positive patients. Improved recurrence-free survival in HPV16-positive patients was associated with expansion of HPV-responsive T cells during chemoradiotherapy. Expansion of candidate HPV-specific clones and E7-related TCR motifs was observed in the tumor microenvironment during treatment, whereas no such expansion was observed for non-HPV-specific T cells.

Because repertoires were sampled repeatedly during chemoradiotherapy, clonal expansion in the tumor microenvironment could be followed. The chain couples TRBV2 to TRBJ2-2, with the D gene too uncertain to name. The material sequenced was tumor tissue, taken from a patient who underwent chemoradiotherapy. The source of this sequence is a human donor with HPV-associated anogenital cancer. The CDR3 in this case is CASRFTGANTGELFF. In nucleotide form, the sequence is TGTGCCAGCAGGTTCACCGGCGCGAACACCGGGGAGCTGTTTTTT.